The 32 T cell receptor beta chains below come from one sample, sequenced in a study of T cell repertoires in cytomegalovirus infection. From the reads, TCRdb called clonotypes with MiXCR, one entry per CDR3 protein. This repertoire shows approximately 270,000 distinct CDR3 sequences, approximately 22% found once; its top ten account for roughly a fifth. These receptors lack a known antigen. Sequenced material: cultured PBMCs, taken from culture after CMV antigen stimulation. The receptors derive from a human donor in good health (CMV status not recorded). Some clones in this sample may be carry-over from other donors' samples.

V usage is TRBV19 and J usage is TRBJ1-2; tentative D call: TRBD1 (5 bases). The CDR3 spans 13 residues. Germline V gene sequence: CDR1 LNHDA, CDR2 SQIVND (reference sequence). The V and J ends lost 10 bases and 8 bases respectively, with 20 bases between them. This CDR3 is CATREGRRVGYTF. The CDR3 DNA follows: TGTGCCACCAGGGAGGGGAGGCGAGTAGGCTACACCTTC.

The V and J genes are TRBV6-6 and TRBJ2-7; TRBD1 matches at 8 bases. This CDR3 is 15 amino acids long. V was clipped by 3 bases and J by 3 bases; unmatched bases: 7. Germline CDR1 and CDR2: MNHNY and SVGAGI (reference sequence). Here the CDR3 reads CASSYGQGLIYEQYF. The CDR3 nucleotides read TGTGCCAGCAGTTATGGACAGGGCCTGATCTACGAGCAGTACTTC.

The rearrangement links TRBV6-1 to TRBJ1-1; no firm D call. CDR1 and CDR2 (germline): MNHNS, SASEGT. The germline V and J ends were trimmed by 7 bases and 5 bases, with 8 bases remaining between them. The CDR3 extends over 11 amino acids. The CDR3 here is CASNGRTEAFF. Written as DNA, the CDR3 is TGTGCCAGCAACGGTAGGACTGAAGCTTTCTTT.

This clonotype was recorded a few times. The DNA of the CDR3 is TGTGCCAGCAGCTCCTCGGCGCGGCAGTACTTC. It specifies CASSSSARQYF. This chain connects TRBV7-9 to TRBJ2-7, with D unclear. There are 11 residues in the CDR3. Germline-derived CDR1 and CDR2 are SEHNR and FQNEAQ (reference sequence). Trimming cost V 4 bases and J 9 bases, with 10 bases left between them. Looking up the rest from reference TRBV7-9 and TRBJ2-7 gives the full variable domain: DTGVSQNPRHKITKRGQNVTFRCDPISEHNRLYWYRQTLGQGPEFLTYFQNEAQLEKSRLLSDRFSAERPKGSFSTLEIQRTEQGDSAMYLCASSSSARQYFGPGTRLTVT.

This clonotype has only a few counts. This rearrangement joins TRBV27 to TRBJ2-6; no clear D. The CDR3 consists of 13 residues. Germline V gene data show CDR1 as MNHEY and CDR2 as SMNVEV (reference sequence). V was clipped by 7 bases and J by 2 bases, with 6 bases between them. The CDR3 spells CASTGAGANVLTF. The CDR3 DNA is TGTGCCAGCACCGGAGCTGGGGCCAACGTCCTGACTTTC. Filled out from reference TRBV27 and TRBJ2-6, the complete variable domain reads EAQVTQNPRYLITVTGKKLTVTCSQNMNHEYMSWYRQDPGLGLRQIYYSMNVEVTDKGDVPEGYKVSRKEKRNFPLILESPSPNQTSLYFCASTGAGANVLTFGAGSRLTVL.

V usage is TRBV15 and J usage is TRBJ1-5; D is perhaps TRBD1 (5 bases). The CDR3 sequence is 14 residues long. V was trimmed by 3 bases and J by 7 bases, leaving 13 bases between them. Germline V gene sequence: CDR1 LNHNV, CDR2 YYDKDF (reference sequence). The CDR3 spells CATSSGLGVQPQHF. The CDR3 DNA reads TGTGCCACCAGCAGCGGGTTGGGGGTCCAGCCCCAGCATTTT.

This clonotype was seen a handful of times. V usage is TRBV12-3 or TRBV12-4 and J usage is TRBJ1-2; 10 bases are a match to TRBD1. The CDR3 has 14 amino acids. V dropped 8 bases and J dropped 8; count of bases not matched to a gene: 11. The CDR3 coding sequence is TGTGCCAGCGGCCGACAGGGGGCGGTGAAGGGCTACACCTTC. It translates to CASGRQGAVKGYTF.

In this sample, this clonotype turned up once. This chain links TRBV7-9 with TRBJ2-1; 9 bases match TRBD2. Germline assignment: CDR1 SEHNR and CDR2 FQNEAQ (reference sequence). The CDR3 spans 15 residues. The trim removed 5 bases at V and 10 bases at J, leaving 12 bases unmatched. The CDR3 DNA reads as TGTGCCAGCAGCCTTGGGGGACTAGCCCCCCCAGAGCAGTTCTTC. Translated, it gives CASSLGGLAPPEQFF.

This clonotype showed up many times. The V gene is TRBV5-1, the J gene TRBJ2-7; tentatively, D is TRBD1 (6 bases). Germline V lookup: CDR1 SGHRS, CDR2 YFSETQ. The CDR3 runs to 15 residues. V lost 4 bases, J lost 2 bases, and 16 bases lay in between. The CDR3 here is CASSELGGVTYEQYF. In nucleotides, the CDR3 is TGCGCCAGCAGCGAATTAGGGGGTGTCACCTACGAGCAGTACTTC.

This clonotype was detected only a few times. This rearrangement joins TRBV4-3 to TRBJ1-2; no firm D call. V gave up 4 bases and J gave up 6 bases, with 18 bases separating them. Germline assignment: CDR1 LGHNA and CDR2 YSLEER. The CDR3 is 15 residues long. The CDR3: CASSPSVGVEDGYTF. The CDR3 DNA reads TGCGCCAGCAGCCCCTCGGTCGGGGTTGAGGATGGCTACACCTTC.

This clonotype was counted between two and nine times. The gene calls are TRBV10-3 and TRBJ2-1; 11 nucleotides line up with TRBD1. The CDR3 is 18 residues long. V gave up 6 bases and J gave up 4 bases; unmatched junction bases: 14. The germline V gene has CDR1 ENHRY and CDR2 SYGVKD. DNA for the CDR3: TGTGCCATCAGCCAGGGACAGGGGGTGACTTGGTCGTACAATGAGCAGTTCTTC. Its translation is CAISQGQGVTWSYNEQFF.

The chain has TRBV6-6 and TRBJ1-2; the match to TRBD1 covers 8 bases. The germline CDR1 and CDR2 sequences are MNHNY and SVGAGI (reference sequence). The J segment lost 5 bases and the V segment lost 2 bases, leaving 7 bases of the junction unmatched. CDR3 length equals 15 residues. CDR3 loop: CASSYPQGEKYGYTF. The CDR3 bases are TGTGCCAGCAGTTACCCACAGGGGGAGAAATATGGCTACACCTTC.

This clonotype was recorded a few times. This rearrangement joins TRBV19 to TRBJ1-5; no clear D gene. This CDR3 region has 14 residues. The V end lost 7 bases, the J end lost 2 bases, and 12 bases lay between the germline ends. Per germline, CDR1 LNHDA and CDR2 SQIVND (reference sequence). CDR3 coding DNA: TGTGCCAGTAATAGTGGTAAGGGCAATCAGCCCCAGCATTTT. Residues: CASNSGKGNQPQHF.

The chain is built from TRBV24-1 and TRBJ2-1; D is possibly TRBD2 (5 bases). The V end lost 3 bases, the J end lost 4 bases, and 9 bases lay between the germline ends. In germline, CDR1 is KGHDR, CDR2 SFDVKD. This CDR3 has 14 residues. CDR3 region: CATSDPGLYNEQFF. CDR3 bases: TGTGCCACCAGTGATCCCGGACTGTACAATGAGCAGTTCTTC.

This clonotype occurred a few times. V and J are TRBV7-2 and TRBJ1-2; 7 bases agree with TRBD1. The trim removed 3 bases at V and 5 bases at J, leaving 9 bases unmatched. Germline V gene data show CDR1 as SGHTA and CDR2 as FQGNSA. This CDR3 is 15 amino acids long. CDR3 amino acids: CASSLGQGVDYGYTF. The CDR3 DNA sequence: TGTGCCAGCAGCTTGGGGCAGGGGGTGGATTATGGCTACACCTTC.

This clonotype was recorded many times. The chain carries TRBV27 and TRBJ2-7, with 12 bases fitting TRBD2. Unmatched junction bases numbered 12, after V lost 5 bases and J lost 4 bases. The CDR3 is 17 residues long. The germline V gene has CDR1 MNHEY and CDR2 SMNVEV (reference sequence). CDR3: CASSLTLGLAGPYEQYF. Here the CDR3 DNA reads TGTGCCAGCAGTCTAACCCTGGGACTAGCGGGTCCATACGAGCAGTACTTC.

This CDR3 is CASSYSTSFSEQYF. The DNA of the CDR3 is TGTGCCAGCAGTTACTCGACTAGCTTTTCGGAGCAGTACTTC. The chain links TRBV6-2 or TRBV6-3 to TRBJ2-7; 7 bases agree with TRBD2. Unmatched junction bases numbered 6, after V lost 0 bases and J lost 7 bases. The CDR3 length is 14 residues. Looked up from germline, CDR1 is MNHEY and CDR2 is SVGEGT.

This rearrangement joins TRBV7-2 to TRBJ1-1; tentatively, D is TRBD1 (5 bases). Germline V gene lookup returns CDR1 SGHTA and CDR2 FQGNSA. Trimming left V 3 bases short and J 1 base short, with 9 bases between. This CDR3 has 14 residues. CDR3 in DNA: TGTGCCAGCAGCTTTGGGGGAGAGAACACTGAAGCTTTCTTT. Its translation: CASSFGGENTEAFF.

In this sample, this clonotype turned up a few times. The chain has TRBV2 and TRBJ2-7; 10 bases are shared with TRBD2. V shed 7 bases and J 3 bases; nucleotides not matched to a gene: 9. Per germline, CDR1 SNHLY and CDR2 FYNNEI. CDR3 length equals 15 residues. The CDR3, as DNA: TGTGCCAGCACTCGAAGTAGCGGGAGGCGCTACGAGCAGTACGTC. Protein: CASTRSSGRRYEQYV.

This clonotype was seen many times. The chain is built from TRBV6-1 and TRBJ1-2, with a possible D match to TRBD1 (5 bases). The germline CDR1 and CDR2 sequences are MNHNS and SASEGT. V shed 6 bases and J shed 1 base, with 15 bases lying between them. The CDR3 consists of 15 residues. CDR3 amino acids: CASRDRDGFNYGYTF. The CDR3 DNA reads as TGTGCCAGCAGGGACCGGGACGGCTTTAACTATGGCTACACCTTC.

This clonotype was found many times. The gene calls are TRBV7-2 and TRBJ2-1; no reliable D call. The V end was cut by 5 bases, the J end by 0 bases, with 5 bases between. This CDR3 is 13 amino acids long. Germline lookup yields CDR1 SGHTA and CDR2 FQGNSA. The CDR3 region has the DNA TGTGCCAGCAGCACGAGCTCCTACAATGAGCAGTTCTTC. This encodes CASSTSSYNEQFF.

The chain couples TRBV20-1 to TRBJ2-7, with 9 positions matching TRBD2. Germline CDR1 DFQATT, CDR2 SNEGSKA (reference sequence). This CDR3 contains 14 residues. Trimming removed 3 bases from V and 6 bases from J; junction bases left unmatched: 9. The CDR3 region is CSASTSGGPGEQYV. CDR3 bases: TGCAGTGCTAGTACCAGCGGGGGGCCCGGCGAGCAGTACGTC.

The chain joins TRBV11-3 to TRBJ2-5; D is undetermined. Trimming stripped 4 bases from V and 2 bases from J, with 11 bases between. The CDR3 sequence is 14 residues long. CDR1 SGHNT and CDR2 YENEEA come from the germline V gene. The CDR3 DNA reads TGTGCCAGCAGCTCAAGGGTAGGGCAAGAGACCCAGTACTTC. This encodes CASSSRVGQETQYF.

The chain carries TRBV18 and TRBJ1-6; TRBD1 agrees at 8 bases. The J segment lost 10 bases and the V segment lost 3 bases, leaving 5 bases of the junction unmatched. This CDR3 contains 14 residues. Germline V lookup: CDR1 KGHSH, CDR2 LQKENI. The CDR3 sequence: CASSPDRARSPLHF. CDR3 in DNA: TGTGCCAGCTCACCGGACAGGGCTAGGTCACCCCTCCACTTT.

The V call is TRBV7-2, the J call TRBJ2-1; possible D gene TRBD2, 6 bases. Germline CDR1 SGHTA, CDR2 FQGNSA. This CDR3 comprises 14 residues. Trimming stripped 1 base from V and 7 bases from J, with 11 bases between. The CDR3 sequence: CASSLGTTRNEQFF. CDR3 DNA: TGTGCCAGCAGCTTAGGGACTACCCGTAATGAGCAGTTCTTC.

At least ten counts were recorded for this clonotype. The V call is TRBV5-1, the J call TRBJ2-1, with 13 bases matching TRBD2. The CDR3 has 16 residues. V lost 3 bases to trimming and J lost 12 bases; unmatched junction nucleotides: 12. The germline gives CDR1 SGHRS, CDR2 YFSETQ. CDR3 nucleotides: TGCGCCAGCAGCTACGGACTAGCGGGGGCTCGTGCGGGGCAGTTCTTC. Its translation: CASSYGLAGARAGQFF.

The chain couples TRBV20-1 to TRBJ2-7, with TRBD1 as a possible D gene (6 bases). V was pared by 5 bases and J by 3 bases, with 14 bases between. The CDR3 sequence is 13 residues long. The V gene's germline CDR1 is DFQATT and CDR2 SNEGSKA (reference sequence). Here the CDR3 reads CSADPRTDYEQYF. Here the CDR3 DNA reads TGCAGTGCTGATCCCCGGACAGACTACGAGCAGTACTTC.

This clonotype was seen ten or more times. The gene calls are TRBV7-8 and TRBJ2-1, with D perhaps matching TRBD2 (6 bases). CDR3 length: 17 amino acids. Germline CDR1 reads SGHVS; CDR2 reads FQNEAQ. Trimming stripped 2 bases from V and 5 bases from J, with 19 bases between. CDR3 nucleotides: TGTGCCAGCAGCTTAAACTTCCGGGCTAGCGCCCACAATGAGCAGTTCTTC. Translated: CASSLNFRASAHNEQFF. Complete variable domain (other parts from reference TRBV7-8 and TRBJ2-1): GAGVSQSPRYKVAKRGQDVALRCDPISGHVSLFWYQQALGQGPEFLTYFQNEAQLDKSGLPSDRFFAERPEGSVSTLKIQRTQQEDSAVYLCASSLNFRASAHNEQFFGPGTRLTVL.

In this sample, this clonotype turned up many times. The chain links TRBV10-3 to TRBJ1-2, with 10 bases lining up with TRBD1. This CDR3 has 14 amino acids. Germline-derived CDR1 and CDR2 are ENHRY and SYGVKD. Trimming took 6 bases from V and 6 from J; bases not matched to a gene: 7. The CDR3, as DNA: TGTGCCATCAGGCCGGGACAGGGGAACGATGGCTACACCTTC. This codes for CAIRPGQGNDGYTF.

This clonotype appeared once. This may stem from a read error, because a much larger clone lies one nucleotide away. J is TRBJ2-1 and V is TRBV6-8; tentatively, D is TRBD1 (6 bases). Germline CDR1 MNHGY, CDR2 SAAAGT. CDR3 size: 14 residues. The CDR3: CASSPRDTYNERFF. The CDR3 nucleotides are TGTGCCAGCAGTCCCCGGGACACCTACAATGAGCGGTTCTTC.

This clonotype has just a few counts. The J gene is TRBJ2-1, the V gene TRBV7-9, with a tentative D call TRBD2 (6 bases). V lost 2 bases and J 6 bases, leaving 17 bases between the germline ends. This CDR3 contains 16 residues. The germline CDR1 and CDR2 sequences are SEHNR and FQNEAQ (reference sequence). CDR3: CASSLPSSGPLNEQFF. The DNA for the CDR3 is TGTGCCAGCAGCTTACCTAGTAGCGGACCCCTCAATGAGCAGTTCTTC.

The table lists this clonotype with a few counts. For the CDR3, the DNA is TGTGCCAGCAGTTTCCACTCGGGGAACACTGAAGCTTTCTTT. It encodes CASSFHSGNTEAFF. The gene calls are TRBV27 and TRBJ1-1; no definite D call. The CDR3 totals 14 residues. CDR1 and CDR2 (germline): MNHEY, SMNVEV (reference sequence). The V end lost 3 bases, the J end lost 1 base, and 9 bases lay between the germline ends.